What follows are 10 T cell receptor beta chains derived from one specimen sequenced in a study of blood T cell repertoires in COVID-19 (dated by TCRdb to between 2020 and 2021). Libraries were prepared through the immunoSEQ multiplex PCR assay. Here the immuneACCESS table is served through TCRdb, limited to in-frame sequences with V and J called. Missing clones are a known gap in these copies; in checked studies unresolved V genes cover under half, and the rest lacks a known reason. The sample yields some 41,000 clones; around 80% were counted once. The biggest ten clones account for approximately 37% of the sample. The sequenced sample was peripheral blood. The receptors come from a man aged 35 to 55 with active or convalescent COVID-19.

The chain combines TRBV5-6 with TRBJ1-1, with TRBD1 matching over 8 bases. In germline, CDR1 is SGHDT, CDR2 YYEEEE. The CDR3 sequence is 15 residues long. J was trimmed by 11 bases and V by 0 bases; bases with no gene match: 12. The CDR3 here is CASSLGDRTDRAAFF. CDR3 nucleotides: TGTGCCAGCAGCTTGGGGGACAGGACAGATCGAGCGGCTTTCTTT.

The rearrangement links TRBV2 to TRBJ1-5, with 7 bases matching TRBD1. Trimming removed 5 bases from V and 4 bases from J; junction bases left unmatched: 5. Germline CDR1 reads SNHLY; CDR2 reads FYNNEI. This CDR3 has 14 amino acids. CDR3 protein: CASSPTGTNQPQHF. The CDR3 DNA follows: TGTGCCAGCAGTCCGACAGGGACTAATCAGCCCCAGCATTTT.

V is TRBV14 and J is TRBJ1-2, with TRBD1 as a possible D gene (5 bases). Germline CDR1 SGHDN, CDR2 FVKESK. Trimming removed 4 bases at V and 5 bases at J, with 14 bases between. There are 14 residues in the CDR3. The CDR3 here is CASSLGRQNYGYTF. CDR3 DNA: TGTGCCAGCAGCCTAGGACGACAGAATTATGGCTACACCTTC.

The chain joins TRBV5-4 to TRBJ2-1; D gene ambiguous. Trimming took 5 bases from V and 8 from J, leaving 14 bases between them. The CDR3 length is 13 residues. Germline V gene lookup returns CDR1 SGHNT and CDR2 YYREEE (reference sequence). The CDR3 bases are TGTGCCAGCAGTGCGGATGCGTCCGATGAGCAGTTCTTC. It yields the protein CASSADASDEQFF.

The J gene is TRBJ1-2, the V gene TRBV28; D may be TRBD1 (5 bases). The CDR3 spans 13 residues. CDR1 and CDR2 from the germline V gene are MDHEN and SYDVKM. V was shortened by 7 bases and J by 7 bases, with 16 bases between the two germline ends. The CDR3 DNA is TGTGCCAGCATCCCTCAGGGTCCCACTGGCTACACCTTC. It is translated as CASIPQGPTGYTF.

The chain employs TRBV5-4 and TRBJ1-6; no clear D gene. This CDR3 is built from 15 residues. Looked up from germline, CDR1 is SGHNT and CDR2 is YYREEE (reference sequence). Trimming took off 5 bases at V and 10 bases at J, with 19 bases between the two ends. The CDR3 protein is CASSNWVGEESPLHF. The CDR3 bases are TGTGCCAGCAGTAATTGGGTTGGAGAAGAATCACCCCTCCACTTT.

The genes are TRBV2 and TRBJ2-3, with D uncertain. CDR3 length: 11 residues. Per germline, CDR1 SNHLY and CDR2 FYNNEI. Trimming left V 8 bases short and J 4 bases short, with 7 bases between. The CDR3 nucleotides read TGTGCCAGCCGAGTGGCAGATACGCAGTATTTT. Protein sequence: CASRVADTQYF.

DNA for the CDR3: TGTGCCAGCAGTGAATACAGGGGTACGGGCGGCTACACCTTC. Translated: CASSEYRGTGGYTF. This sequence joins TRBV25-1 and TRBJ1-2; tentative D call: TRBD1 (6 bases). The CDR3 is 14 amino acids. Germline assignment: CDR1 MGHDK and CDR2 SYGVNS. Trimming stripped 0 bases from V and 8 bases from J, with 13 bases between.

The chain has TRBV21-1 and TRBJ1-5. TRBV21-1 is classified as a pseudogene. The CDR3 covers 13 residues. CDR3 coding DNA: TGTGCCACCCCCCTCGAGCCCCTGGGAGCCCAGCATTTT. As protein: CATPLEPLGAQHF.

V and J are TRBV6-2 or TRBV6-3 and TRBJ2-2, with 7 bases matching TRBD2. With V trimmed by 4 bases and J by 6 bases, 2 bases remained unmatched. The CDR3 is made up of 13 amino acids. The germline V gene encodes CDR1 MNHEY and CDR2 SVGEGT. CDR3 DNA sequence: TGTGCCAGCAGTTTTGGACTAGCCGGGGAGCTGTTTTTT. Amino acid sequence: CASSFGLAGELFF.